This is a list of T cell receptor beta chains from one sample in a study of T-cell reconstitution after alpha-beta-depleted transplantation in children. TCRdb re-called the PCR reads with MiXCR, one entry per CDR3 protein. The table includes some 490,000 distinct CDR3 sequences, roughly an eighth detected once. The source material was PBMCs from the stem cell graft donor, sampled from the stem cell graft. These receptor sequences come from a human donor who donated a stem cell graft to a child with combined immunodeficiency. Each CDR3 is given with its conserved first and last residue. Each record gives: CDR3 protein, CDR3 DNA, D gene, J gene, V gene, clone size. A D gene is named only where the DNA matches it firmly. A row's size may be missing; if present it is once, few, many or a size class.

CDR3: CSVVGQVLAHEAFF
DNA: TGCAGCGTTGTGGGACAGGTTCTAGCCCATGAAGCTTTCTTT
D: TRBD1
J: TRBJ1-1
V: TRBV29-1
size: -

CDR3: CAASPGSQETQYF
DNA: TGTGCCGCCTCCCCGGGAAGCCAAGAGACCCAGTACTTC
D: -
J: TRBJ2-5
V: TRBV27
size: -

CDR3: CSVKEYEQYF
DNA: TGCAGCGTTAAGGAGTACGAGCAGTACTTC
D: -
J: TRBJ2-7
V: TRBV29-1
size: few

CDR3: CASSIGRSLNTEAFF
DNA: TGTGCCAGTAGTATAGGCCGGTCTTTGAACACTGAAGCTTTCTTT
D: -
J: TRBJ1-1
V: TRBV19
size: -

CDR3: CSASIPGLNYEQYF
DNA: TGCAGTGCTAGTATTCCGGGACTAAATTACGAGCAGTACTTC
D: TRBD2
J: TRBJ2-7
V: TRBV20-1
size: -

CDR3: CAISETRTPTNYGYTF
DNA: TGTGCCATCAGTGAGACACGGACGCCTACTAACTATGGCTACACCTTC
D: -
J: TRBJ1-2
V: TRBV10-3
size: many

CDR3: CASSLRGTGNEKLFF
DNA: TGTGCCAGCAGCTTAAGAGGGACAGGGAATGAAAAACTGTTTTTT
D: TRBD1
J: TRBJ1-4
V: TRBV11-2
size: -

CDR3: CASSSLGNEQYF
DNA: TGTGCCAGCAGTTCTCTGGGGAACGAGCAGTACTTC
D: -
J: TRBJ2-7
V: TRBV12-3/TRBV12-4
size: many

CDR3: CSATRDSLGSGNTIYF
DNA: TGCAGTGCCACTCGGGACAGCTTGGGCTCTGGAAACACCATATATTTT
D: TRBD1
J: TRBJ1-3
V: TRBV20-1
size: -

CDR3: CASSSYYRGSHEQYF
DNA: TGTGCCAGCAGTTCCTACTACAGGGGGTCCCACGAGCAGTACTTC
D: TRBD1
J: TRBJ2-7
V: TRBV12-3/TRBV12-4
size: few

CDR3: CASSYSSAGLQYF
DNA: TGTGCCAGCAGTTACTCGTCGGCGGGTCTGCAGTATTTT
D: -
J: TRBJ2-3
V: TRBV6-2/TRBV6-3
size: -

CDR3: CASSPGQNNEKLFF
DNA: TGTGCCAGCAGTCCGGGACAAAATAATGAAAAACTGTTTTTT
D: -
J: TRBJ1-4
V: TRBV6-1
size: -

CDR3: CASSGGGLSSYEQYF
DNA: TGTGCCAGCAGCGGGGGGGGCCTGAGCTCCTACGAGCAGTACTTC
D: TRBD2
J: TRBJ2-7
V: TRBV25-1
size: -

CDR3: CASSITNTGELFF
DNA: TGTGCCAGCAGCATCACTAACACCGGGGAGCTGTTTTTT
D: -
J: TRBJ2-2
V: TRBV14
size: -

CDR3: CASTLDRGHFTNYGYTF
DNA: TGTGCCAGCACCTTAGACAGGGGCCACTTCACTAACTATGGCTACACCTTC
D: TRBD1
J: TRBJ1-2
V: TRBV12-3/TRBV12-4
size: -

CDR3: CASSWRTSGRQNEQFF
DNA: TGTGCCAGCAGCTGGAGGACTAGCGGGAGACAAAATGAGCAGTTCTTC
D: TRBD2
J: TRBJ2-1
V: TRBV7-8
size: few

CDR3: CASSLGVDGEQYF
DNA: TGTGCCAGCAGCCTAGGAGTAGACGGAGAGCAGTACTTC
D: -
J: TRBJ2-7
V: TRBV5-6
size: few